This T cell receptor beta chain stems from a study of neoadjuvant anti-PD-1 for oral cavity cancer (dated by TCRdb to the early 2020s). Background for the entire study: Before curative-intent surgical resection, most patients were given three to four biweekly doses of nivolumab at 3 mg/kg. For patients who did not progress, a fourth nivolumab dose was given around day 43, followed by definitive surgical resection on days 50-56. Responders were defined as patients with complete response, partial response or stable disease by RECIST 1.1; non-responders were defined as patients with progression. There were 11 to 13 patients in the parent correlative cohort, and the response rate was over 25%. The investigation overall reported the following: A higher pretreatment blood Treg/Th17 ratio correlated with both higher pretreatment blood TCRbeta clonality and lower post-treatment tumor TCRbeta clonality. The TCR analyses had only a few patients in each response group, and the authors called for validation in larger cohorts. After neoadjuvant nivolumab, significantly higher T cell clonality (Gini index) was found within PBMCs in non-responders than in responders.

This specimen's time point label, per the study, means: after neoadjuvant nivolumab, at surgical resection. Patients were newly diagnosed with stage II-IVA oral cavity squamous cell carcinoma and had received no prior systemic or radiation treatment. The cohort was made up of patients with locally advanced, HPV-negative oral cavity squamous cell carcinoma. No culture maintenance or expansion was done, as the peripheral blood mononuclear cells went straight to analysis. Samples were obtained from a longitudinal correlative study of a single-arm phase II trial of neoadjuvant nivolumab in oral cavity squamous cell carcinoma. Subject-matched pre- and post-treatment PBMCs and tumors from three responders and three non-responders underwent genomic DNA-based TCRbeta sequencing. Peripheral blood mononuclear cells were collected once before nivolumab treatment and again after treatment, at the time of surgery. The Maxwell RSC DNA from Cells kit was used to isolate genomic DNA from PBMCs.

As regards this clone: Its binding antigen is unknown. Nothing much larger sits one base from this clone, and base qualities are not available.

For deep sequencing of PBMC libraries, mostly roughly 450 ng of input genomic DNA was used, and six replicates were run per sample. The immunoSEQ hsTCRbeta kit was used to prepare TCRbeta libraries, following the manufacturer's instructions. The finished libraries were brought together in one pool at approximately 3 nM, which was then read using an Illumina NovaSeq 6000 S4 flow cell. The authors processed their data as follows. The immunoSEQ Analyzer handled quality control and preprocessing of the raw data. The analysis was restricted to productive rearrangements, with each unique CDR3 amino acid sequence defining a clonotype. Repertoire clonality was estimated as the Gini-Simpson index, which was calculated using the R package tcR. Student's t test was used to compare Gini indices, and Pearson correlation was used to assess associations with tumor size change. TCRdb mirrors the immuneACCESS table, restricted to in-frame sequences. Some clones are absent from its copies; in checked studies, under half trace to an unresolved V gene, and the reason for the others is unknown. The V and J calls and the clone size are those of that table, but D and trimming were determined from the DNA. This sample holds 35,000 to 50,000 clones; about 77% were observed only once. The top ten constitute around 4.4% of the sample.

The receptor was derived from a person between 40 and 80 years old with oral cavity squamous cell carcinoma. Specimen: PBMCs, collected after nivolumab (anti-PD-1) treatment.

The CDR3 in this case is CASSEARAGRTEAFF. The nucleotides read TGTGCCAGCAGTGAAGCGCGAGCAGGGAGGACTGAAGCTTTCTTT. Recombination linked TRBV6-1 to TRBJ1-1; the D gene is perhaps TRBD1, on 5 matching bases. Trimming takes 0 bases from V and 5 bases from J, and the germline ends sit 13 bases apart. The CDR1 and CDR2 encoded by the germline V gene are MNHNS and SASEGT. The CDR3, cysteine through phenylalanine, is 15 amino acids long. The kept DNA is CDR3 alone, 45 bases in frame from the first base.